The rows below give T cell receptor beta chains drawn from one sample of a study of T cells in Graves' hyperthyroidism and ophthalmopathy. TCRdb called the multiplex PCR reads again in MiXCR, with one record for every CDR3 protein. The data hold some 650,000 distinct CDR3 sequences, with roughly 15% observed a single time. Sequenced: blood. These receptors originate from a woman aged 35 to 49 with Graves' ophthalmopathy. Both conserved end residues are trimmed from each CDR3. Rows give clone size only sometimes, using once, few, many, or a class for an expanded clone.

once	TRBJ2-3	TRBV5-1	ASSLEQGAQADTQY
many	TRBJ2-1	TRBV3-1	ASSQEGLNNEQF
-	TRBJ2-7	TRBV6-1	ASSAPGTSGRDLREQY
few	TRBJ1-2	TRBV6-1	ASSEATGVGYT
many	TRBJ2-7	TRBV11-2	ASSLTSVSYEQY
many	TRBJ2-3	TRBV7-3	ASSPTIDTQY
-	TRBJ2-1	TRBV14	ASSQRNLFSGANNEQF
many	TRBJ1-2	TRBV30	AWSLTVNYGYT
many	TRBJ2-1	TRBV20-1	SARDAGGPYNEQF
-	TRBJ1-2	TRBV20-1	SADRGGYGYT
many	TRBJ1-1	TRBV20-1	SATALGGAF
few	TRBJ2-3	TRBV4-1	ASSQDGGFRTDTQY
-	TRBJ1-1	TRBV19	ASSPTGTAVAF
many	TRBJ2-6	TRBV6-1	ASTKGQTTSGANVLT
-	TRBJ2-7	TRBV27	ASSSFEQY
-	TRBJ2-7	TRBV5-1	ASSLALGLAGHYEQY
many	TRBJ2-7	TRBV11-2	ASSLASGNSYEQY
-	TRBJ2-2	TRBV27	ASTTSLTGTGELF
many	TRBJ1-1	TRBV2	ATQETDGDTEAF
many	TRBJ1-1	TRBV11-2	ASSGLSGARSGTEAF
-	TRBJ2-1	TRBV14	ASSIGGREQF
many	TRBJ2-3	TRBV3-1	ATEGADTQY
-	TRBJ1-4	TRBV12-5	ASGLGTNEKLF
-	TRBJ2-7	TRBV20-1	SATVRTSGRYEQY
-	TRBJ1-5	TRBV6-1	ASRPGGTGGNQPQH
many	TRBJ2-7	TRBV7-6	ASSFDLRGHQY
few	TRBJ2-3	TRBV7-9	ASSLRGGQEDTQY
many	TRBJ2-5	TRBV15	ATSRDLGGETQY
-	TRBJ1-1	TRBV9	ASSSDITNTEAF
-	TRBJ2-1	TRBV6-1	ASSHPGTSSYNEQF
-	TRBJ1-5	TRBV12-3/TRBV12-4	ASSGGQGSQPQH
few	TRBJ2-7	TRBV20-1	SATPSFGGIHEQY
many	TRBJ2-5	TRBV7-3	ASRLSHRDHCQETQY
-	-	TRBV18	ASSPRRGRTTYEQF
few	TRBJ1-4	TRBV19	ASRPGGNEKLF
-	TRBJ1-5	TRBV28	ASSEGTAADSNQPQH
many	TRBJ2-2	TRBV12-3/TRBV12-4	ASSYRTGELF
-	TRBJ2-2	TRBV6-6	ASSYSTAIARNTGELF
many	TRBJ2-7	TRBV2	ASEASGPNYEQY
many	TRBJ2-1	TRBV6-1	ASRETTSGYNEQF
many	TRBJ1-5	TRBV10-2	ASGTGVGNQPQH
few	TRBJ2-5	TRBV5-5	ASSFPWTGQETQY
-	TRBJ1-4	TRBV19	ASSILQGDDEKLF
-	TRBJ1-2	TRBV4-2	ASSQDPDSYYGYT
many	TRBJ2-7	TRBV11-2	ASSSSPAGGSYLQNEQY